A selection of T cell receptor beta chains follows, all from one sample in a study of CD8 T cells in Susac syndrome. TCRdb recomputed calls from the immunoSEQ multiplex PCR reads with MiXCR, one row per CDR3 protein. The sample yields roughly 140,000 distinct CDR3 sequences, approximately 94% seen once. The sequencing input was CD4+ T cells from PBMCs. These receptors came from a human donor with Susac syndrome. The CDR3 runs from the conserved cysteine through the conserved F or W. Fields, in order: J gene, clone size, V gene, D gene, CDR3 DNA, CDR3 protein. A D gene is named only where the DNA matches it firmly. Only some rows state a clone size, as once, few, many or a class for expanded clones.

j_call: TRBJ2-2
clone_size: few
v_call: TRBV11-2
d_call: -
cdr3_nt: TGTGCCAGCAGCTTACGGACAGCGAACACCGGGGAGCTGTTTTTT
cdr3_aa: CASSLRTANTGELFF

j_call: TRBJ1-5
clone_size: -
v_call: TRBV7-2
d_call: -
cdr3_nt: TGTGCCAGCAGTTTAAGACAGGGCAATCAGCCCCAGCATTTT
cdr3_aa: CASSLRQGNQPQHF

j_call: TRBJ2-7
clone_size: -
v_call: TRBV6-2/TRBV6-3
d_call: TRBD2
cdr3_nt: TGTGCCAGCAGTTACTCCGGGACTAGCGCCTACGAGCAGTACTTC
cdr3_aa: CASSYSGTSAYEQYF

j_call: TRBJ2-6
clone_size: -
v_call: TRBV12-3/TRBV12-4
d_call: TRBD1
cdr3_nt: TGTGCCAGCAGCATAAACAGGGGTTCTCACTCTGGGGCCAACGTCCTGACTTTC
cdr3_aa: CASSINRGSHSGANVLTF

j_call: TRBJ2-1
clone_size: -
v_call: TRBV29-1
d_call: -
cdr3_nt: TGCAGCGTTTCCATTTATGGGGGCATTGAGCAGTTCTTC
cdr3_aa: CSVSIYGGIEQFF

j_call: TRBJ2-2
clone_size: -
v_call: TRBV5-1
d_call: TRBD1
cdr3_nt: TGCGCCAGCAGCTTGTCCCGACAGGGCGAGCTGTTTTTT
cdr3_aa: CASSLSRQGELFF

j_call: TRBJ2-5
clone_size: -
v_call: TRBV9
d_call: -
cdr3_nt: TGTGCCAGCAGCCCCCGAGGCGGCCTAGACCCTGGAGAGACCCAGTACTTC
cdr3_aa: CASSPRGGLDPGETQYF

j_call: TRBJ2-2
clone_size: -
v_call: TRBV3-1
d_call: -
cdr3_nt: TGTGCCAGCAGCGCTGAGTGGGCCGGGGAGCTGTTTTTT
cdr3_aa: CASSAEWAGELFF

j_call: TRBJ2-1
clone_size: -
v_call: TRBV20-1
d_call: -
cdr3_nt: TGCAGTGCTAGTCGGGGTTGGAATGAGCAGTTCTTC
cdr3_aa: CSASRGWNEQFF

j_call: TRBJ2-7
clone_size: -
v_call: TRBV10-2
d_call: TRBD1
cdr3_nt: TGCGCCAGCAGTGACGGACAGGCCATAAAATACGAGCAGTACTTC
cdr3_aa: CASSDGQAIKYEQYF

j_call: TRBJ2-1
clone_size: -
v_call: TRBV20-1
d_call: -
cdr3_nt: TGCAGTGCTAGAGCCAGGCCAGACAAAAACTCCTACAATGAGCAGTTCTTC
cdr3_aa: CSARARPDKNSYNEQFF

j_call: TRBJ1-5
clone_size: -
v_call: TRBV4-1
d_call: -
cdr3_nt: TGCGCCAGCAGCCAAATTTCCGGGGTTCAGCATTTT
cdr3_aa: CASSQISGVQHF

j_call: TRBJ1-5
clone_size: -
v_call: TRBV19
d_call: TRBD1
cdr3_nt: TGTGCCAGCAAGTCGGGACAGGGGATTTCGCCCCAGCATTTT
cdr3_aa: CASKSGQGISPQHF

j_call: TRBJ2-7
clone_size: -
v_call: TRBV18
d_call: -
cdr3_nt: TGTGCCAGCTCACCGGCACAGGGCCGCTACGAGCAGTACTTC
cdr3_aa: CASSPAQGRYEQYF

j_call: TRBJ2-5
clone_size: once
v_call: TRBV5-4
d_call: -
cdr3_nt: TGTGCCAGCAGCTTGGGGGCTGTCCAAGAGACCCAGTACTTC
cdr3_aa: CASSLGAVQETQYF

j_call: TRBJ1-2
clone_size: -
v_call: TRBV28
d_call: TRBD1
cdr3_nt: TGTGCCAGCAGTTTCCCCGGGACAGGGCACTATGGCTACACCTTC
cdr3_aa: CASSFPGTGHYGYTF

j_call: TRBJ1-2
clone_size: once
v_call: TRBV20-1
d_call: TRBD1
cdr3_nt: TGCAGTGCTAGAGATAGAGGAGGGGGCAGGCGGACTAACTATGGCTACACCTTC
cdr3_aa: CSARDRGGGRRTNYGYTF

j_call: TRBJ1-1
clone_size: -
v_call: TRBV28
d_call: -
cdr3_nt: TGTGCCAGCAGTTTGACATCCGAGAACACTGAAGCTTTCTTT
cdr3_aa: CASSLTSENTEAFF

j_call: TRBJ2-2
clone_size: -
v_call: TRBV9
d_call: -
cdr3_nt: TGTGCCAGCAGCGTAGGAGAAATCGGGGAGCTGTTTTTT
cdr3_aa: CASSVGEIGELFF

j_call: TRBJ2-7
clone_size: -
v_call: TRBV20-1
d_call: -
cdr3_nt: TGCAGTGCTAGATCCGCCCAGGGGAGGGGAGGTTACGAGCAGTACTTC
cdr3_aa: CSARSAQGRGGYEQYF

j_call: TRBJ2-1
clone_size: -
v_call: TRBV9
d_call: -
cdr3_nt: TGTGCCAGCAGCGTCGGACTTCACAATGAGCAGTTCTTC
cdr3_aa: CASSVGLHNEQFF

j_call: TRBJ1-1
clone_size: -
v_call: TRBV18
d_call: TRBD1
cdr3_nt: TGTGCCAGCTCACCGGACCAACTACAGGGGACTGAAGCTTTCTTT
cdr3_aa: CASSPDQLQGTEAFF

j_call: TRBJ1-5
clone_size: -
v_call: TRBV9
d_call: -
cdr3_nt: TGTGCCAGCAGCAAAGGGGGAAGCAATCAGCCCCAGCATTTT
cdr3_aa: CASSKGGSNQPQHF

j_call: TRBJ1-1
clone_size: -
v_call: TRBV28
d_call: -
cdr3_nt: TGTGCCAGCAGTTCATCAGGCAATGGGAGGGCTGAAGCTTTCTTT
cdr3_aa: CASSSSGNGRAEAFF

j_call: TRBJ1-2
clone_size: -
v_call: TRBV5-1
d_call: -
cdr3_nt: TGCGCCAGCAGCTTGACGGAGAACTATGGCTACACCTTC
cdr3_aa: CASSLTENYGYTF

j_call: TRBJ1-6
clone_size: -
v_call: TRBV14
d_call: -
cdr3_nt: TGTGCCAGCAGCCGAAGACTTTCACCCCTCCACTTT
cdr3_aa: CASSRRLSPLHF

j_call: TRBJ2-7
clone_size: -
v_call: TRBV14
d_call: -
cdr3_nt: TGTGCCAGCAGCCACGGCCTGGAGCAGTACTTC
cdr3_aa: CASSHGLEQYF

j_call: TRBJ2-7
clone_size: once
v_call: TRBV5-1
d_call: -
cdr3_nt: TGCGCCAGCAGCTTGGCCGCGAACAGTGGATTATACGAGCAGTACTTC
cdr3_aa: CASSLAANSGLYEQYF

j_call: TRBJ1-2
clone_size: -
v_call: TRBV20-1
d_call: -
cdr3_nt: TGCAGTGCTAGAGCCCGAGACGAGAAGTTCTATGGCTACACCTTC
cdr3_aa: CSARARDEKFYGYTF

j_call: TRBJ2-7
clone_size: -
v_call: TRBV20-1
d_call: TRBD2
cdr3_nt: TGCAGTGCTAGAGACCAGCGGGGGGGCCAACACGAGCAGTACTTC
cdr3_aa: CSARDQRGGQHEQYF

j_call: TRBJ2-3
clone_size: -
v_call: TRBV2
d_call: -
cdr3_nt: TGTGCCAGCAGTGAACCGGAGTGGGGATTCACAGATACGCAGTATTTT
cdr3_aa: CASSEPEWGFTDTQYF

j_call: TRBJ2-7
clone_size: -
v_call: TRBV29-1
d_call: -
cdr3_nt: TGCAGCGTTAAAGGCGGCCACGAGCAGTACTTC
cdr3_aa: CSVKGGHEQYF

j_call: TRBJ1-2
clone_size: -
v_call: TRBV18
d_call: TRBD1
cdr3_nt: TGTGCCAGCTCACCGACAGGGAGCGGCTACACCTTC
cdr3_aa: CASSPTGSGYTF

j_call: TRBJ2-2
clone_size: -
v_call: TRBV12-3/TRBV12-4
d_call: -
cdr3_nt: TGTGCCAGCAGTTTACCTGGTAACACCGGGGAGCTGTTTTTT
cdr3_aa: CASSLPGNTGELFF

j_call: TRBJ1-6
clone_size: -
v_call: TRBV25-1
d_call: TRBD1
cdr3_nt: TGTGCCAGCGCTATGACAGGGGGTAATTCACCCCTCCACTTT
cdr3_aa: CASAMTGGNSPLHF

j_call: TRBJ2-5
clone_size: once
v_call: TRBV28
d_call: -
cdr3_nt: TGTGCCAGCAGTAGCCCCAGTCCGGGGCCACAAGAGACCCAGTACTTC
cdr3_aa: CASSSPSPGPQETQYF

j_call: TRBJ2-5
clone_size: -
v_call: TRBV18
d_call: -
cdr3_nt: TGTGCCAGCTCACCACGGACAAGCCAAGAGACCCAGTACTTC
cdr3_aa: CASSPRTSQETQYF

j_call: TRBJ1-3
clone_size: -
v_call: TRBV12-3/TRBV12-4
d_call: -
cdr3_nt: TGTGCCAGCAGCGTATTGGGAATTTACAACACCATATATTTT
cdr3_aa: CASSVLGIYNTIYF

j_call: TRBJ1-4
clone_size: -
v_call: TRBV29-1
d_call: -
cdr3_nt: TGCAGCGTGAGACAGGCAACTAATGAAAAACTGTTTTTT
cdr3_aa: CSVRQATNEKLFF

j_call: TRBJ1-2
clone_size: -
v_call: TRBV9
d_call: TRBD1
cdr3_nt: TGTGCCAGCAGCGTAGAGCAGACAGGGGTTGAGGGCTACACCTTC
cdr3_aa: CASSVEQTGVEGYTF

j_call: TRBJ2-7
clone_size: -
v_call: TRBV5-8
d_call: TRBD1
cdr3_nt: TGTGCCAGCAGCTTTAGGGGCACAGGGGTCGAGCAGTACTTC
cdr3_aa: CASSFRGTGVEQYF

j_call: TRBJ1-1
clone_size: -
v_call: TRBV6-2/TRBV6-3
d_call: -
cdr3_nt: TGTGCCAGCAGTCCTCCGGACAGATTGGCTTTCTTT
cdr3_aa: CASSPPDRLAFF

j_call: TRBJ1-4
clone_size: -
v_call: TRBV7-9
d_call: -
cdr3_nt: TGTGCCAGCAGCCCCGGCCGCACTTCAACTAATGAAAAACTGTTTTTT
cdr3_aa: CASSPGRTSTNEKLFF

j_call: TRBJ2-3
clone_size: -
v_call: TRBV20-1
d_call: TRBD2
cdr3_nt: TGCAGTGCAACCCTAGCGGGAGTGCCAGATACGCAGTATTTT
cdr3_aa: CSATLAGVPDTQYF

j_call: TRBJ1-5
clone_size: -
v_call: TRBV18
d_call: TRBD1
cdr3_nt: TGTGCCAGCTCACCGAGCTCCGGACAGGGGAATCAGCCCCAGCATTTT
cdr3_aa: CASSPSSGQGNQPQHF

j_call: TRBJ2-7
clone_size: -
v_call: TRBV4-1
d_call: -
cdr3_nt: TGCGCCAGCAGCCAGGTGGAGGTTTCCGAGCAGTACTTC
cdr3_aa: CASSQVEVSEQYF

j_call: TRBJ2-7
clone_size: -
v_call: TRBV6-1
d_call: TRBD1
cdr3_nt: TGTGCCAGCGGTCTTACAGGGGGCGCGTTTCCCTACGAGCAGTACTTC
cdr3_aa: CASGLTGGAFPYEQYF

j_call: TRBJ1-2
clone_size: -
v_call: TRBV6-1
d_call: -
cdr3_nt: TGTGCCAGCACCCCCACCGAGACCTATGGCTACACCTTC
cdr3_aa: CASTPTETYGYTF

j_call: TRBJ2-1
clone_size: -
v_call: TRBV5-1
d_call: TRBD1
cdr3_nt: TGCGCCAGCAGCTTGCTTGGGACAGCAGTCAATGAGCAGTTCTTC
cdr3_aa: CASSLLGTAVNEQFF

j_call: TRBJ2-7
clone_size: once
v_call: TRBV29-1
d_call: TRBD2
cdr3_nt: TGCAGCGCCAGCGGGAACTCACCGGCGAGGGAGCAGTACTTC
cdr3_aa: CSASGNSPAREQYF

j_call: TRBJ2-3
clone_size: -
v_call: TRBV24-1
d_call: -
cdr3_nt: TGTGCCACCAGTGCCGGGGGAGGCCGGACAGATACGCAGTATTTT
cdr3_aa: CATSAGGGRTDTQYF

j_call: TRBJ1-2
clone_size: -
v_call: TRBV20-1
d_call: -
cdr3_nt: TGCAGTGCCACCACCGGCAGGGGCGGCTATGGCTACACCTTC
cdr3_aa: CSATTGRGGYGYTF

j_call: TRBJ2-3
clone_size: -
v_call: TRBV7-3
d_call: -
cdr3_nt: TGTGCCAGCAGCTTTTCAGGACGCACAGATACGCAGTATTTT
cdr3_aa: CASSFSGRTDTQYF

j_call: TRBJ2-5
clone_size: -
v_call: TRBV29-1
d_call: -
cdr3_nt: TGCAGCGCCGAGCTAGCGTTCCAAGAGACCCAGTACTTC
cdr3_aa: CSAELAFQETQYF